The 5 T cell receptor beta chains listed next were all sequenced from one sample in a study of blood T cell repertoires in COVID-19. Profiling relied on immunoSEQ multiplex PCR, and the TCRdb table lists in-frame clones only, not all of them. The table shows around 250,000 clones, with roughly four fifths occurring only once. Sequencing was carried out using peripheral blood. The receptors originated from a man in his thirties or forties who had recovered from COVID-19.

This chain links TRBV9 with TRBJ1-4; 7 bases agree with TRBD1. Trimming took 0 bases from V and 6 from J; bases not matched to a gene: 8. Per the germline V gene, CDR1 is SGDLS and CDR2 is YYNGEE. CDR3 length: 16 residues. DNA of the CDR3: TGTGCCAGCAGCGTAGGAATGGGGACAGTTTATGAAAAACTGTTTTTT. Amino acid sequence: CASSVGMGTVYEKLFF.

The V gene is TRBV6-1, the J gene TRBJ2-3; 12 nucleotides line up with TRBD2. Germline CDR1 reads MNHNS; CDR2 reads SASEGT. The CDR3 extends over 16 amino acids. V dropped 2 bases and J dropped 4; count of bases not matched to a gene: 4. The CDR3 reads CASSETSGGRADTQYF. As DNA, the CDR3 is TGTGCCAGCAGTGAAACTAGCGGGGGGCGGGCAGATACGCAGTATTTT.

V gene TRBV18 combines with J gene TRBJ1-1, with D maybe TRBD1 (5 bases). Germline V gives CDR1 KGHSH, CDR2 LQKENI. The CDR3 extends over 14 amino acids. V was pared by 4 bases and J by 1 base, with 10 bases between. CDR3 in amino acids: CASSLQDRNTEAFF. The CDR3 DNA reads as TGTGCCAGCTCACTACAGGATAGGAACACTGAAGCTTTCTTT.

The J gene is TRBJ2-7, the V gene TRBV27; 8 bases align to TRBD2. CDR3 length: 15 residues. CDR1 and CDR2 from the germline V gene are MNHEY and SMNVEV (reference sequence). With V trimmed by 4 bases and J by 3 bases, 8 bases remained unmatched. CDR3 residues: CASSWRGGPGYEQYF. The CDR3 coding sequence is TGTGCCAGCAGTTGGCGCGGGGGGCCAGGCTACGAGCAGTACTTC.

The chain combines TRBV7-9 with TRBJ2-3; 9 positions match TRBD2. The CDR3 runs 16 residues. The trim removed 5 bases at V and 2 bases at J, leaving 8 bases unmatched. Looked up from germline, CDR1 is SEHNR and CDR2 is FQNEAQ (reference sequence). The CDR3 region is CASSTRLAAFTDTQYF. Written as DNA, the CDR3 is TGTGCCAGCAGCACCCGACTAGCGGCGTTCACAGATACGCAGTATTTT.